A single sample is the source of the 26 T cell receptor beta chains below, sequenced in a study of blood T cell repertoires in COVID-19. TCRdb's copy holds only in-frame clones and misses some; the assay was immunoSEQ multiplex PCR. In the table there are approximately 250,000 clones, around 83% of which are singletons. Sequenced input: peripheral blood. Source of these receptors: a middle-aged woman who had recovered from COVID-19.

Only a few counts were recorded for this clone. The chain employs TRBV5-1 and TRBJ2-7; 15 positions match TRBD2. V trimming: 4 bases; J trimming: 5 bases; junction bases outside the gene matches: 10. CDR1 and CDR2 from the germline V gene are SGHRS and YFSETQ. The CDR3 contains 17 residues. The CDR3 nucleotides are TGCGCCAGCAGCGCGGGACTAGCGGGGGGAATTATCGACGAGCAGTACTTC. Translation gives CASSAGLAGGIIDEQYF. The variable domain in full, with the rest retrieved from reference TRBV5-1 and TRBJ2-7, is KAGVTQTPRYLIKTRGQQVTLSCSPISGHRSVSWYQQTPGQGLQFLFEYFSETQRNKGNFPGRFSGRQFSNSRSEMNVSTLELGDSALYLCASSAGLAGGIIDEQYFGPGTRLTVT.

The chain carries TRBV28 and TRBJ2-1; D is unclear. The germline V gene has CDR1 MDHEN and CDR2 SYDVKM. The CDR3 consists of 11 residues. The CDR3: CAGGQYNEQFF. For the CDR3, the DNA is TGTGCTGGTGGGCAGTACAATGAGCAGTTCTTC.

The chain recombines TRBV9 with TRBJ1-2, with D tentatively TRBD1 (5 bases). Germline CDR1 is SGDLS and CDR2 is YYNGEE. There are 11 residues in the CDR3. With 3 bases removed from V and 10 bases from J, the gap between germline ends came to 10 bases. The CDR3 nucleotides read TGTGCCAGCAGCGGAACAGGAAACTACACCTTC. It translates to CASSGTGNYTF.

This chain connects TRBV10-3 to TRBJ1-2; 9 bases line up with TRBD1. From germline, CDR1 is ENHRY and CDR2 SYGVKD. The CDR3 is 16 residues long. Trimming at V came to 4 bases and at J to 6 bases, leaving 12 bases not matched to a gene. The CDR3, as DNA: TGTGCCATCAGTGTATCCGGGACAGGGACTTCCGATGGCTACACCTTC. It specifies CAISVSGTGTSDGYTF.

This clone was recorded only once. A junction boundary mismatches the germline segment, possibly from a read error. J is TRBJ2-5 and V is TRBV7-2; 8 bases fit TRBD1. This CDR3 spans 14 amino acids. Germline CDR1 reads SGHTA; CDR2 reads FQGNSA. The CDR3 sequence is CVSSLGGQGRTQYF. Here the CDR3 DNA reads TGTGTCAGCAGCTTAGGAGGACAGGGTCGGACCCAGTACTTC. Filled out from reference TRBV7-2 and TRBJ2-5, the complete variable domain reads GAGVSQSPSNKVTEKGKDVELRCDPISGHTALYWYRQSLGQGLEFLIYFQGNSAPDKSGLPSDRFSAERTGGSVSTLTIQRTQQEDSAVYLCVSSLGGQGRTQYFGPGTRLLVL.

The chain combines TRBV3-1 (or the pseudogene TRBV3-2) with TRBJ2-3; 9 nucleotides match TRBD2. V was pared by 5 bases and J by 2 bases, with 5 bases of the junction left unmatched. The CDR3 spans 15 residues. CDR1 is LGHDT, CDR2 YNNKEL, per germline (reference sequence). The CDR3 here is CASSSSGGITDTQYF. The CDR3 region has the DNA TGTGCCAGCAGCTCAAGCGGGGGGATCACAGATACGCAGTATTTT.

This clone was seen only a few times. This chain links TRBV5-1 with TRBJ2-7; 7 nucleotides line up with TRBD1. The CDR3 has 16 amino acids. Germline loops: CDR1 SGHRS, CDR2 YFSETQ. V shed 0 bases, J shed 9 bases, and the junction held 15 bases outside the gene matches. This chain's CDR3 is CASSLEGGSITTGQYF. DNA for the CDR3: TGCGCCAGCAGCTTGGAAGGGGGCTCAATTACTACGGGGCAGTACTTC.

The rearrangement joins TRBV30 to TRBJ1-1; D gene uncertain. The CDR3 extends over 11 amino acids. The V gene lost 4 bases and the J gene lost 7 bases, with 10 bases spanning the gap. Germline-derived CDR1 and CDR2 are GTSNPN and SVGIG (reference sequence). CDR3 amino acids: CAWNIVGEAFF. In DNA, the CDR3 is TGTGCCTGGAATATCGTCGGTGAAGCTTTCTTT. The full variable domain, in which reference TRBV30 and TRBJ1-1 provide the parts outside the CDR3, is SQTIHQWPATLVQPVGSPLSLECTVEGTSNPNLYWYRQAAGRGLQLLFYSVGIGQISSEVPQNLSASRPQDRQFILSSKKLLLSDSGFYLCAWNIVGEAFFGQGTRLTVV.

The chain uses TRBV5-1 and TRBJ1-4; the match to TRBD1 covers 9 bases. Germline CDR1 is SGHRS and CDR2 is YFSETQ. The CDR3 length is 16 residues. The trim removed 4 bases at V and 0 bases at J, leaving 4 bases unmatched. CDR3 sequence: CASSPGQGATNEKLFF. The CDR3 nucleotides read TGCGCCAGCAGCCCGGGACAGGGTGCAACTAATGAAAAACTGTTTTTT.

The table lists this clone with a count of one. The chain uses TRBV2 and TRBJ1-1; 8 bases line up with TRBD1. The germline V gene has CDR1 SNHLY and CDR2 FYNNEI. This CDR3 comprises 14 residues. V was clipped by 7 bases and J by 5 bases; unmatched bases: 9. Here the CDR3 DNA reads TGTGCCAGCAAGACAGGGGCCCCCAGGACTGAAGCTTTCTTT. Its translation: CASKTGAPRTEAFF.

V and J are TRBV6-5 and TRBJ2-5, with 8 bases fitting TRBD2. Trimming took 2 bases from V and 3 from J; bases not matched to a gene: 8. The germline gives CDR1 MNHEY, CDR2 SVGAGI. The CDR3 runs 16 residues. DNA for the CDR3: TGTGCCAGCAGTTACGGTCGGGGGGGCCTGGAAGAGACCCAGTACTTC. The encoded protein is CASSYGRGGLEETQYF.

V gene TRBV6-2 or TRBV6-3 combines with J gene TRBJ1-5, with unresolved D. The CDR3 totals 12 residues. Germline loops: CDR1 MNHEY, CDR2 SVGEGT. Trimming removed 5 bases at V and 4 bases at J, with 6 bases between. The CDR3 reads CASSPRNQPQHF. The DNA of the CDR3 is TGTGCCAGCAGTCCCCGTAATCAGCCCCAGCATTTT.

The chain has TRBV9 and TRBJ1-2, with TRBD1 as a possible D gene (6 bases). The ends were cut back, 0 bases at V and 4 bases at J, with 10 bases in the middle. CDR1 is SGDLS, CDR2 YYNGEE, per germline. This CDR3 region has 14 residues. CDR3 sequence (DNA): TGTGCCAGCAGCGTAGAAGGGGGGGTCTATGGCTACACCTTC. Its translation is CASSVEGGVYGYTF. Drawing the rest from reference TRBV9 and TRBJ1-2, the complete variable domain is DSGVTQTPKHLITATGQRVTLRCSPRSGDLSVYWYQQSLDQGLQFLIQYYNGEERAKGNILERFSAQQFPDLHSELNLSSLELGDSALYFCASSVEGGVYGYTFGSGTRLTVV.

This clone was picked up one time. The gene calls are TRBV6-5 and TRBJ1-6, with a possible D match to TRBD1 (5 bases). The CDR3 totals 15 residues. Trimming pared 7 bases from V and 0 bases from J, leaving 10 bases between. Germline V gene sequence: CDR1 MNHEY, CDR2 SVGAGI. CDR3 sequence (DNA): TGTGCCAGCACCCCGGACATCTCCTATAATTCACCCCTCCACTTT. Protein product: CASTPDISYNSPLHF.

The V and J genes are TRBV6-5 and TRBJ1-4; 7 nucleotides align to TRBD1. With 6 bases clipped from V and 8 bases from J, the junction kept 9 bases outside the gene matches. Germline-derived CDR1 and CDR2 are MNHEY and SVGAGI. This CDR3 comprises 14 residues. This CDR3 reads CASSQRRQGEKLFF. The DNA for the CDR3 is TGTGCCAGCAGCCAACGAAGACAGGGCGAAAAACTGTTTTTT.

This chain links TRBV5-1 with TRBJ2-3, with 9 bases fitting TRBD2. The CDR3 is 16 residues long. Germline V gene data show CDR1 as SGHRS and CDR2 as YFSETQ. V lost 4 bases to trimming and J lost 2 bases; unmatched junction nucleotides: 8. The CDR3 DNA follows: TGCGCCAGCAGCCCGCCGGCTAGCGGGACCACAGATACGCAGTATTTT. Translation gives CASSPPASGTTDTQYF.

The rearrangement links TRBV11-3 to TRBJ2-6; D is uncertain. The CDR3 length is 17 residues. V was cut by 1 base and J by 0 bases, with 10 bases left in between. CDR1 is SGHNT and CDR2 is YENEEA in the germline V gene. The CDR3 is CASSLVGESSGANVLTF. The CDR3 region has the DNA TGTGCCAGCAGCTTAGTAGGAGAAAGCTCTGGGGCCAACGTCCTGACTTTC.

The chain is built from TRBV7-2 and TRBJ2-7; TRBD2 aligns across 11 bases. The CDR3 runs 15 residues. Germline V gene sequence: CDR1 SGHTA, CDR2 FQGNSA. V shed 5 bases, J shed 1 base, and the junction held 4 bases outside the gene matches. The CDR3 sequence: CASSETSGESYEQYF. CDR3 DNA sequence: TGTGCCAGCAGCGAGACTAGCGGGGAATCCTACGAGCAGTACTTC. Full variable domain (remainder filled in from reference TRBV7-2 and TRBJ2-7): GAGVSQSPSNKVTEKGKDVELRCDPISGHTALYWYRQSLGQGLEFLIYFQGNSAPDKSGLPSDRFSAERTGGSVSTLTIQRTQQEDSAVYLCASSETSGESYEQYFGPGTRLTVT.

This chain links TRBV24-1 with TRBJ2-3, with TRBD2 matching 10 bases. J gave up 4 bases and V 2 bases, and 5 bases lay outside the gene matches. Germline V lookup: CDR1 KGHDR, CDR2 SFDVKD. The CDR3 extends over 16 amino acids. Here the CDR3 DNA reads TGTGCCACCAGTGATTCCAGCGGGGGGGCGGCAGATACGCAGTATTTT. This codes for CATSDSSGGAADTQYF.

The V and J genes are TRBV6-5 and TRBJ1-5; TRBD1 might be the D (6 bases). Germline V CDR1 and CDR2: MNHEY, SVGAGI. This CDR3 spans 13 amino acids. The germline V and J ends were trimmed by 8 bases and 6 bases, with 14 bases remaining between them. CDR3 residues: CASGRSGAQPQHF. CDR3 nucleotide sequence: TGTGCCAGCGGCCGATCAGGGGCTCAGCCCCAGCATTTT.

The J gene is TRBJ1-6, the V gene TRBV19; 8 nucleotides align to TRBD1. Germline assignment: CDR1 LNHDA and CDR2 SQIVND (reference sequence). The trim removed 6 bases at V and 7 bases at J, leaving 2 bases unmatched. The CDR3 runs to 13 residues. The DNA for the CDR3 is TGTGCCAGTAGGGACAGGGCGAATTCACCCCTCCACTTT. This encodes CASRDRANSPLHF.

The chain employs TRBV18 and TRBJ1-1, with 8 bases that match TRBD1. Trimming took 3 bases from V and 1 from J; bases not matched to a gene: 13. CDR1 is KGHSH, CDR2 LQKENI, per germline. The length of the CDR3 is 18 residues. The CDR3 DNA reads as TGTGCCAGCTCACCTTCCTCTCCCGGGACAGGCACGAACACTGAAGCTTTCTTT. It yields the protein CASSPSSPGTGTNTEAFF.

This clone turned up a few times. CDR3 bases: TGTGCCAGCAGTGAACAGGCAAATGAGCAGTTCTTC. Translation gives CASSEQANEQFF. The chain joins TRBV28 to TRBJ2-1; the D gene is possibly TRBD1 (5 bases). V was shortened by 5 bases and J by 7 bases, with 9 bases between the two germline ends. The CDR3 runs to 12 residues. CDR1 is MDHEN and CDR2 is SYDVKM in the germline V gene.

The CDR3 sequence: CALGEQFF. The CDR3 DNA sequence: TGTGCCTTGGGCGAGCAGTTCTTC. The chain combines TRBV21-1 with TRBJ2-1; the table gives TRBD1 as D, unverified against the DNA. TRBV21-1 is a documented pseudogene. The CDR3 runs to 8 residues.

The rearrangement uses TRBV5-1 and TRBJ1-4, with 7 bases that match TRBD1. This CDR3 has 15 residues. V lost 0 bases to trimming and J lost 4 bases; unmatched junction nucleotides: 3. Per germline, CDR1 SGHRS and CDR2 YFSETQ. This chain's CDR3 is CASSLGSGGNEKLFF. In DNA form, the CDR3 reads TGCGCCAGCAGCTTGGGGTCAGGGGGTAATGAAAAACTGTTTTTT. The variable domain in full, completed from reference TRBV5-1 and TRBJ1-4, reads KAGVTQTPRYLIKTRGQQVTLSCSPISGHRSVSWYQQTPGQGLQFLFEYFSETQRNKGNFPGRFSGRQFSNSRSEMNVSTLELGDSALYLCASSLGSGGNEKLFFGSGTQLSVL.

The chain carries TRBV2 and TRBJ1-2; no clear D gene. In germline, CDR1 is SNHLY, CDR2 FYNNEI. This CDR3 comprises 15 residues. V shed 6 bases and J shed 0 bases, with 14 bases lying between them. The CDR3 is CASRGGPQSNYGYTF. The CDR3 coding sequence is TGTGCCAGCAGAGGAGGCCCGCAGTCTAACTATGGCTACACCTTC.